This T cell receptor (beta chain) was sequenced in a study of HIV-infected patients and healthy controls. TCRdb reprocessed the 5' RACE reads via MiXCR and lists one record per CDR3 protein. The sample yields 60,000 to 75,000 distinct CDR3 sequences, about 16% seen once. This clonotype is labeled as medium-sized (0.01 to 0.1%). Trimming took off 5 bases at V and 1 base at J, with 12 bases between the two ends. CDR3 size: 16 residues. CDR1 MDHEN and CDR2 SYDVKM come from the germline V gene. Sequencing input: CD4+ T cells from blood. The chain couples TRBV28 to TRBJ2-6; possible D gene TRBD2, 5 bases. The clonotype was recovered from a human donor in good health. DNA for the CDR3: TGTGCCAGCAGTGGCCCCGGGGTATCTGGGGCCAACGTCCTGACTTTC. Protein: CASSGPGVSGANVLTF. The full variable domain, in which reference TRBV28 and TRBJ2-6 provide the parts outside the CDR3, is DVKVTQSSRYLVKRTGEKVFLECVQDMDHENMFWYRQDPGLGLRLIYFSYDVKMKEKGDIPEGYSVSREKKERFSLILESASTNQTSMYLCASSGPGVSGANVLTFGAGSRLTVL.